The 9 T cell receptor beta chains below come from one sample, sequenced in a study of cytomegalovirus exposure and HLA in healthy donors. Primers for the PCR totalled 60 Vbeta and 13 Jbeta. Sequencing was performed with immunoSEQ multiplex PCR; in TCRdb, only in-frame clones are kept and a portion is missing. The profile shows 150,000 to 200,000 clones, about 70% of them singletons. The sequenced sample consisted of PBMCs. The receptors stem from a male donor in good health and CMV-seronegative.

This CDR3 is CSVGGQGAQGQFF. The CDR3 DNA reads as TGCAGCGTGGGGGGGCAGGGGGCGCAGGGGCAGTTCTTC. This chain joins TRBV29-1 and TRBJ2-1; tentative D call: TRBD1 (8 bases). Trimming took 6 bases from V and 12 from J, leaving 21 bases between them. CDR1 and CDR2 (germline): SQVTM, ANQGSEA. This CDR3 is built from 13 residues.

Concerning this clone: Germline and junction disagree at one end, which may indicate a read error. The chain joins TRBV7-9 to TRBJ1-1, with D unresolved. The CDR3 covers 16 residues. Looked up from germline, CDR1 is SEHNR and CDR2 is FQNEAQ (reference sequence). The CDR3 region has the DNA TGTTCCAGCAGCTTACGTAGCGGCCTCATGAACACTGAAGCTTTCTTT. Translation gives CSSSLRSGLMNTEAFF.

The chain recombines TRBV6-5 with TRBJ2-1; maybe TRBD2 (7 bases). Trimming removed 6 bases at V and 7 bases at J, with 16 bases between. This CDR3 is built from 14 residues. The V gene's germline CDR1 is MNHEY and CDR2 SVGAGI. DNA for the CDR3: TGTGCCAGCAGCCGGGCGGGGGCGAAAAATGAGCAGTTCTTC. Translated, it gives CASSRAGAKNEQFF.

This chain connects TRBV30 to TRBJ1-1; maybe TRBD1 (6 bases). This CDR3 region has 13 residues. The V gene's germline CDR1 is GTSNPN and CDR2 SVGIG (reference sequence). The ends were cut back, 4 bases at V and 5 bases at J, with 14 bases in the middle. CDR3: CAWTNRVGTEAFF. In DNA form, the CDR3 reads TGTGCCTGGACCAACAGGGTTGGTACTGAAGCTTTCTTT.

V usage is TRBV9 and J usage is TRBJ2-7, with TRBD1 as a possible D gene (6 bases). The CDR3 totals 13 residues. Per the germline V gene, CDR1 is SGDLS and CDR2 is YYNGEE. V lost 0 bases and J 5 bases, leaving 9 bases between the germline ends. The CDR3: CASSVDRTDEQYF. As DNA, the CDR3 is TGTGCCAGCAGCGTAGATAGGACAGACGAGCAGTACTTC. The whole variable domain, filled in from reference TRBV9 and TRBJ2-7, reads DSGVTQTPKHLITATGQRVTLRCSPRSGDLSVYWYQQSLDQGLQFLIQYYNGEERAKGNILERFSAQQFPDLHSELNLSSLELGDSALYFCASSVDRTDEQYFGPGTRLTVT.

The V gene is TRBV15, the J gene TRBJ2-1, with 13 positions matching TRBD2. Germline-derived CDR1 and CDR2 are LNHNV and YYDKDF (reference sequence). The CDR3 runs to 15 residues. V shed 7 bases, J shed 3 bases, and the junction held 3 bases outside the gene matches. As DNA, the CDR3 is TGTGCCACCAAAAGGACTAGCGGGGGCTACAATGAGCAGTTCTTC. Protein product: CATKRTSGGYNEQFF.

The chain joins TRBV10-3 to TRBJ1-5, with 9 positions matching TRBD1. The V gene end was trimmed by 8 bases and the J gene end by 0 bases; junction bases not matched to a gene: 2. This CDR3 is built from 14 residues. Germline-derived CDR1 and CDR2 are ENHRY and SYGVKD. The CDR3 nucleotides read TGTGCCATCCGGACAGGGGATAGCAATCAGCCCCAGCATTTT. Protein: CAIRTGDSNQPQHF.

The CDR3 DNA sequence: TGTGCCAGCAGCTTTAGGGACAGGGTTAGAAATGAGCAGTTCTTC. This encodes CASSFRDRVRNEQFF. V and J are TRBV7-2 and TRBJ2-1; 9 positions match TRBD1. J gave up 7 bases and V 3 bases, and 7 bases lay outside the gene matches. Looked up from germline, CDR1 is SGHTA and CDR2 is FQGNSA. CDR3 size: 15 residues.

Of note for this clone: The junction shows a germline mismatch at one end, possibly a read error. The genes are TRBV7-9 and TRBJ2-7, with TRBD1 matching over 10 bases. The germline gives CDR1 SEHNR, CDR2 FQNEAQ (reference sequence). The CDR3 sequence is 17 residues long. The CDR3 here is CSSSITPTGTGAYEQYF. The CDR3, as DNA: TGTTCCAGCAGTATAACACCTACCGGGACAGGGGCCTACGAGCAGTACTTC.